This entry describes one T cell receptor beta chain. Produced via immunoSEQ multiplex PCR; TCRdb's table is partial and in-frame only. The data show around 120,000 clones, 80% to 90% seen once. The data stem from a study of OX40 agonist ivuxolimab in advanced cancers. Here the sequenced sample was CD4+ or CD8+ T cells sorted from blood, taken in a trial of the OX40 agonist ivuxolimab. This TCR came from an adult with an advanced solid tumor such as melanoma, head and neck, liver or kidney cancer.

The DNA for the CDR3 is TGTGCCTGGAGTGGACTGGGCCACACTGAAGCTTTCTTT. It translates to CAWSGLGHTEAFF. The chain employs TRBV30 and TRBJ1-1, with D unresolved. V was trimmed by 1 base and J by 3 bases, leaving 9 bases between them. Germline lookup yields CDR1 GTSNPN and CDR2 SVGIG (reference sequence). This CDR3 has 13 amino acids.